The sequence of this T cell receptor (beta chain) was determined in a study of T cell responses to AZD1222 COVID-19 vaccine. Study-wide context: Second-dose groups at about 4 or about 12 weeks were pooled.

A word on this clone: The antigen remains undetermined.

Sequencing was performed with immunoSEQ multiplex PCR; in TCRdb, only in-frame clones are kept and a portion is missing. The data show 150,000 to 200,000 clones, 94% seen once. Study results and limitations: Vaccine-related CD4 TCRs covered spike, predominating at 160-218 and 743-854. Only six AZD1222 recipients tested seropositive at baseline.

The origin of this receptor is an adult in good health. The sample consisted of peripheral blood, taken on day 0 of AZD1222 vaccination.

CDR3 bases: TGCGCCAGCAGCTTGGGATCCCGGGGGGAAAAACTGTTTTTT. Protein: CASSLGSRGEKLFF. The chain uses TRBV5-1 and TRBJ1-4, with a weak D call TRBD1 (5 bases). Germline values: CDR1 SGHRS, CDR2 YFSETQ. V was pared by 0 bases and J by 8 bases, with 11 bases between. The CDR3 extends over 14 amino acids. The variable domain in full, completed from reference TRBV5-1 and TRBJ1-4, reads KAGVTQTPRYLIKTRGQQVTLSCSPISGHRSVSWYQQTPGQGLQFLFEYFSETQRNKGNFPGRFSGRQFSNSRSEMNVSTLELGDSALYLCASSLGSRGEKLFFGSGTQLSVL.